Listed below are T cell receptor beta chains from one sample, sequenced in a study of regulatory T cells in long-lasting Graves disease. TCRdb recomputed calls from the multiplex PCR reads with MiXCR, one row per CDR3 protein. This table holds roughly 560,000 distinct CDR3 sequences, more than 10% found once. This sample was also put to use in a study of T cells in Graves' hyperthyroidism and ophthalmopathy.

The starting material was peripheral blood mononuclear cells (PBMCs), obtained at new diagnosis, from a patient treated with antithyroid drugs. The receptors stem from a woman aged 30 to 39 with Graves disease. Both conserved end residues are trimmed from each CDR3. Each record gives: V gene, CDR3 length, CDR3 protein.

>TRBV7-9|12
ASSKGQGDYGYT
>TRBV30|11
AWSAQPSYGYT
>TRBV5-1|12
ASSYGQENEKLF
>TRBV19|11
ASSTQKNTEAF
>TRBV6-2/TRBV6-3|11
ASRGTGAYEQY
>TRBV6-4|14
ASSYLWAGFTGELF
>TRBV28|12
ASSEGAVTGELF
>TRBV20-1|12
SAHVTGPGETQY
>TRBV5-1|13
ASSSQGGMDTEAF
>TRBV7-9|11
ASSLTAGQPQH
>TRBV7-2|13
ASSLVRTVQETQY
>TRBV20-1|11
SAHKSPGNEQF
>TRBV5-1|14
ASSSGTGMSNTEAF
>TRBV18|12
ASSPTDTSYGYT
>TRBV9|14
ASSPSAIVSSYEQY